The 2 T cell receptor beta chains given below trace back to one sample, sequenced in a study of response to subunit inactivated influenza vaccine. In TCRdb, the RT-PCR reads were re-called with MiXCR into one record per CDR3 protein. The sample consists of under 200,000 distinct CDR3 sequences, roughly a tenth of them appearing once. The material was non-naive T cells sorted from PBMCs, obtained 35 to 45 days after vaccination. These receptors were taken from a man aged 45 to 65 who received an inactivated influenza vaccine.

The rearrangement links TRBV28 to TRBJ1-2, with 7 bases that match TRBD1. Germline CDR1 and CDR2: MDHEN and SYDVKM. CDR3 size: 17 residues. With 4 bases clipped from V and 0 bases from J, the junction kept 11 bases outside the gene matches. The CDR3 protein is CASSSFSAGTANYGYTF. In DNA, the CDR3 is TGTGCCAGCAGTTCCTTCTCTGCGGGGACAGCTAACTATGGCTACACCTTC.

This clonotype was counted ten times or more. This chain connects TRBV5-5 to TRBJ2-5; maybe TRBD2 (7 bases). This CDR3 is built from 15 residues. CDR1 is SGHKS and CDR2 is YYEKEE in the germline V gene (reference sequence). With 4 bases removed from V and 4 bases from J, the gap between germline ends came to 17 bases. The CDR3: CASSQRGGFSETQYF. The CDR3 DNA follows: TGTGCCAGCAGCCAGAGGGGGGGCTTTTCAGAGACCCAGTACTTC.